The rows below give T cell receptor beta chains drawn from one sample of a study of early T cells in non-severe SARS-CoV-2 infection. TCRdb re-called the 5' RACE reads through MiXCR, storing one row per CDR3 protein. The sample lists 50,000 to 65,000 distinct CDR3 sequences; around 9% were seen once. The sequenced sample was whole blood. Receptors originate from an adult who was a healthcare worker with PCR-confirmed SARS-CoV-2 infection or an uninfected control (not recorded which). CDR3s include the opening cysteine and the closing phenylalanine or tryptophan. The D gene is left open where the match is weak. Rows may omit the clone size; those that give it use once, few, many or a size class.

V: TRBV20-1; D: TRBD2; J: TRBJ2-1; size: .; DNA: TGCAGTGCTAGAGCCCTCGGAGGGGAGGGCAATGAGCAGTTCTTC; CDR3: CSARALGGEGNEQFF
V: TRBV12-3/TRBV12-4; D: .; J: TRBJ1-5; size: few; DNA: TGTGCCAGCAGTTTGGTTAGGGGGGGCTCGGGCAGCAATCAGCCCCAGCATTTT; CDR3: CASSLVRGGSGSNQPQHF
V: TRBV9; D: .; J: TRBJ1-5; size: many; DNA: TGTGCCAGCAGCGTACGCCCGACTGATCGGCCCCAGCATTTT; CDR3: CASSVRPTDRPQHF
V: TRBV3-1; D: .; J: TRBJ2-7; size: .; DNA: TGTGCCAGCAGCGACGGAGTCTACGAGCAGTACTTC; CDR3: CASSDGVYEQYF
V: TRBV4-2; D: .; J: TRBJ2-7; size: many; DNA: TGTGCCAGCAGCCTGTTGGGGAAGGTGGGCTCCTACGAGCAGTACTTC; CDR3: CASSLLGKVGSYEQYF
V: TRBV11-2; D: .; J: TRBJ1-6; size: many; DNA: TGTGCCAGCAGCTCGACCGTGGAGAGCTATAATTCACCCCTCCACTTT; CDR3: CASSSTVESYNSPLHF
V: TRBV7-9; D: .; J: TRBJ2-5; size: .; DNA: TGTGCCAGCAGCTTAGGTTTCGCAGCGCTTCAAGAGACCCAGTACTTC; CDR3: CASSLGFAALQETQYF
V: TRBV28; D: .; J: TRBJ1-5; size: few; DNA: TGTGCCAGCAGTTTGCAACAGGGATTTCAGCCCCAGCATTTT; CDR3: CASSLQQGFQPQHF
V: TRBV20-1; D: .; J: TRBJ2-3; size: many; DNA: TGCAGTGCTGCACGACTACTGTTCGGGGATGCGGATACGCAGTATTTT; CDR3: CSAARLLFGDADTQYF
V: TRBV29-1; D: .; J: TRBJ2-7; size: .; DNA: TGCAGCGTAAGGGGAGGCGAGCAGTACTTC; CDR3: CSVRGGEQYF
V: TRBV5-6; D: .; J: TRBJ2-6; size: few; DNA: TGTGCCAGCAGCTTTTCCGGAGCTGGGGCCAACGTCCTGACTTTC; CDR3: CASSFSGAGANVLTF
V: TRBV10-2; D: TRBD1; J: TRBJ2-1; size: many; DNA: TGCGCCACCGAGGGACAGGGGACCAATGAGCAGTTCTTC; CDR3: CATEGQGTNEQFF
V: TRBV28; D: .; J: TRBJ1-5; size: many; DNA: TGTGCCAGCAGTCTCGTTGGGATGCCCCAGCATTTT; CDR3: CASSLVGMPQHF
V: TRBV20-1; D: .; J: TRBJ2-1; size: few; DNA: TGCAGTGCTAGAAAGTTAGTCGACAATGAGCAGTTCTTC; CDR3: CSARKLVDNEQFF
V: TRBV6-5; D: .; J: TRBJ1-1; size: many; DNA: TGTGCCAGCAGTTACTTGACGAGGGCCAGTGAAGCTTTCTTT; CDR3: CASSYLTRASEAFF
V: TRBV2; D: TRBD1; J: TRBJ1-5; size: few; DNA: TGTGCCAGCAGGAGGGACAGGGGCGACAATCAGCCCCAGCATTTT; CDR3: CASRRDRGDNQPQHF
V: TRBV20-1; D: .; J: TRBJ1-1; size: many; DNA: TGCAGTGCTAGACTTTCGGGGGACACTGAAGCTTTCTTT; CDR3: CSARLSGDTEAFF
V: TRBV6-2/TRBV6-3; D: .; J: TRBJ1-2; size: few; DNA: TGTGCCAGCAGATATGGGGATGGCTACACCTTC; CDR3: CASRYGDGYTF
V: TRBV5-4; D: .; J: TRBJ2-7; size: few; DNA: TGTGCCAGCAGCCTGGACGCCTACGAGCAGTACTTC; CDR3: CASSLDAYEQYF
V: TRBV3-1; D: .; J: TRBJ2-1; size: many; DNA: TGTGCCAGCAGCCAAGTAATCGGAGCCTCCTACAATGAGCAGTTCTTC; CDR3: CASSQVIGASYNEQFF
V: TRBV12-3/TRBV12-4; D: .; J: TRBJ2-5; size: .; DNA: TGTGCCAGCAGTATTCCCCGCCCCGGGGAGACCCAGTACTTC; CDR3: CASSIPRPGETQYF
V: TRBV15; D: .; J: TRBJ2-3; size: many; DNA: TGTGCCACCAGCATCCTGGGGGGGCAGCGGGATACGCAGTATTTT; CDR3: CATSILGGQRDTQYF
V: TRBV28; D: TRBD2; J: TRBJ2-3; size: .; DNA: TGTGCCAGCACAGCGGGAGGCACAGATACGCAGTATTTT; CDR3: CASTAGGTDTQYF
V: TRBV29-1; D: .; J: TRBJ2-7; size: many; DNA: TGCAGCGCTGCACAGGGCTACGAGCAGTACTTC; CDR3: CSAAQGYEQYF
V: TRBV12-3/TRBV12-4; D: TRBD1; J: TRBJ1-2; size: many; DNA: TGTGCCAGCATCCCGGGACAGGGGTATGGCTACACCTTC; CDR3: CASIPGQGYGYTF
V: TRBV5-1; D: .; J: TRBJ2-7; size: few; DNA: TGCGCCAGCAGCTTGGCCCCACTTGACGAGCAGTACTTC; CDR3: CASSLAPLDEQYF
V: TRBV5-1; D: .; J: TRBJ1-2; size: many; DNA: TGCGCCAGCAAACAAGACAGGAATAACTATGGCTACACCTTC; CDR3: CASKQDRNNYGYTF
V: TRBV12-3/TRBV12-4; D: .; J: TRBJ2-6; size: few; DNA: TGTGCCAGCAGTGCGCCAGGATTTTCTGGGGCCAACGTCCTGACTTTC; CDR3: CASSAPGFSGANVLTF
V: TRBV7-2; D: .; J: TRBJ2-5; size: many; DNA: TGTGCCAGCAGCTTAGAATGGCGGCCGGAGACCCAGTACTTC; CDR3: CASSLEWRPETQYF
V: TRBV7-2; D: .; J: TRBJ1-1; size: .; DNA: TGTGCCAGCAGCGCCCGCCGGGGGGCGAAGGCTGAAGCTTTCTTT; CDR3: CASSARRGAKAEAFF
V: TRBV28; D: TRBD1; J: TRBJ1-1; size: .; DNA: TGTGCCAGCAGGGGACAGAGGAACACTGAAGCTTTCTTT; CDR3: CASRGQRNTEAFF
V: TRBV28; D: .; J: TRBJ1-2; size: few; DNA: TGTGCCAGCAGTTTGGAACTTCGGGCTCATGGCTACACCTTC; CDR3: CASSLELRAHGYTF
V: TRBV28; D: .; J: TRBJ2-2; size: many; DNA: TGTGCCAGCAGTTCAAAAACCCGGGGGAACACCGGGGAGCTGTTTTTT; CDR3: CASSSKTRGNTGELFF
V: TRBV6-6; D: TRBD1; J: TRBJ2-7; size: many; DNA: TGTGCCAGCAGCAAGGGACAGGGGTTTTCCTACGAGCAGTACTTC; CDR3: CASSKGQGFSYEQYF
V: TRBV4-2; D: .; J: TRBJ2-7; size: .; DNA: TGTGCCAGCAGCCAAGAGGCGACAGCCTACGAGCAGTACTTC; CDR3: CASSQEATAYEQYF
V: TRBV7-8; D: .; J: TRBJ2-7; size: few; DNA: TGTGCCAGCAGCTTATCGAACCGGGGGCAGTACTTC; CDR3: CASSLSNRGQYF
V: TRBV19; D: .; J: TRBJ1-2; size: .; DNA: TGTGCCAGTAGTTATGGTCCTTTCTATGGCTACACCTTC; CDR3: CASSYGPFYGYTF
V: TRBV18; D: .; J: TRBJ2-1; size: few; DNA: TGTGCCAGCTCACCCCGGGACAACAATGAGCAGTTCTTC; CDR3: CASSPRDNNEQFF
V: TRBV7-8; D: .; J: TRBJ2-1; size: many; DNA: TGTGCCAGCAGCATACGGGGGCAGGCGTACAATGAGCAGTTCTTC; CDR3: CASSIRGQAYNEQFF
V: TRBV7-9; D: .; J: TRBJ1-1; size: few; DNA: TGTGCCAGCAGCTTGGACAAGATCCGCACTGAAGCTTTCTTT; CDR3: CASSLDKIRTEAFF
V: TRBV20-1; D: .; J: TRBJ1-2; size: many; DNA: TGCAGTGCTAGAGATTTAGGCTATGGCTACACCTTC; CDR3: CSARDLGYGYTF
V: TRBV6-2/TRBV6-3; D: .; J: TRBJ2-5; size: many; DNA: TGTGCCAGCAGCTCGGGGACTGAGACCCAGTACTTC; CDR3: CASSSGTETQYF
V: TRBV4-3; D: .; J: TRBJ1-5; size: few; DNA: TGCGCCAGCAGCCAAGAATTCAGGTTTGGCGGTCAGCCCCAGCATTTT; CDR3: CASSQEFRFGGQPQHF
V: TRBV29-1; D: TRBD1; J: TRBJ2-7; size: few; DNA: TGCAGCGTTTCTGACAGGGTGTCGACCTACGAGCAGTACTTC; CDR3: CSVSDRVSTYEQYF
V: TRBV4-3; D: TRBD1; J: TRBJ2-6; size: .; DNA: TGCGCCAGCAGCCTCGGGACAGGGAAATCTGGGGCCAACGTCCTGACTTTC; CDR3: CASSLGTGKSGANVLTF
V: TRBV12-3/TRBV12-4; D: .; J: TRBJ2-3; size: many; DNA: TGTGCCAGCAGTTTGTTCCTCGGGGCCACAGATACGCAGTATTTT; CDR3: CASSLFLGATDTQYF
V: TRBV3-1; D: .; J: TRBJ2-5; size: few; DNA: TGTGCCAGCAGCCACCACGTCGACGGGACTCAAGAGACCCAGTACTTC; CDR3: CASSHHVDGTQETQYF
V: TRBV6-5; D: TRBD2; J: TRBJ2-7; size: many; DNA: TGTGCCAGCAGTTACTCCGGGACTAGCGGGAGAGGTAGGGCCTACGAGCAGTACTTC; CDR3: CASSYSGTSGRGRAYEQYF
V: TRBV7-2; D: TRBD2; J: TRBJ2-1; size: many; DNA: TGTGCCAGCACTCCTCTTACCACCTCTAGCGGGAGTAGCTCCTACAATGAGCAGTTCTTC; CDR3: CASTPLTTSSGSSSYNEQFF
V: TRBV6-2/TRBV6-3; D: .; J: TRBJ2-5; size: few; DNA: TGTGCCAGCAGTTACCTGCAGTTCCAAGAGACCCAGTACTTC; CDR3: CASSYLQFQETQYF
V: TRBV6-2/TRBV6-3; D: TRBD2; J: TRBJ2-1; size: many; DNA: TGTGCCAGCAGTACGGGACTATACAATGAGCAGTTCTTC; CDR3: CASSTGLYNEQFF